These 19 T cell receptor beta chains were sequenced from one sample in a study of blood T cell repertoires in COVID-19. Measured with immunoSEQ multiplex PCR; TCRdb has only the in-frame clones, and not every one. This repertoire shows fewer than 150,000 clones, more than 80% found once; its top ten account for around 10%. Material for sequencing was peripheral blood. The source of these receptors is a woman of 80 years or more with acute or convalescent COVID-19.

This CDR3 reads CTSSQDRGRSYNEQFF. In DNA form, the CDR3 reads TGCACCAGCAGCCAAGACAGGGGGCGCAGCTACAATGAGCAGTTCTTC. V and J are TRBV1 and TRBJ2-1; the table's D call of TRBD1 was not tested on the DNA. TRBV1 is a documented pseudogene. CDR3 length: 16 residues.

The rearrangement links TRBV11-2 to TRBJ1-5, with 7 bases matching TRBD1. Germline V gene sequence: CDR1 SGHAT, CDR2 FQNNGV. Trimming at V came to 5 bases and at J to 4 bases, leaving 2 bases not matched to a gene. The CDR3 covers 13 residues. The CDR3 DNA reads TGTGCCAGCAGCGCGACAGGGAATCAGCCCCAGCATTTT. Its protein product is CASSATGNQPQHF.

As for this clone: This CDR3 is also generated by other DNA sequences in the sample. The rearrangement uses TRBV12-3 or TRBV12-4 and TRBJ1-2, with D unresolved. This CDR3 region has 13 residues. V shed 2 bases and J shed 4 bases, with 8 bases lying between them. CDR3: CASSLREGYGYTF. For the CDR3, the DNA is TGTGCCAGCAGTTTAAGAGAGGGCTATGGCTACACCTTC.

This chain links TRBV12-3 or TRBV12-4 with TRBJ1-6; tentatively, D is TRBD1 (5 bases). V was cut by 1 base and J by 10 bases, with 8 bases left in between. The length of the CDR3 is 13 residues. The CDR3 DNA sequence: TGTGCCAGCAGTTTAGGGGGGGGGTCACCCCTCCACTTT. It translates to CASSLGGGSPLHF.

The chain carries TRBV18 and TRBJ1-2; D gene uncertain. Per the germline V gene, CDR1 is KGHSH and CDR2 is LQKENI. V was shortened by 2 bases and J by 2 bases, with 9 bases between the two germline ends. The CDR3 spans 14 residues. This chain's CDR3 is CASSPETGNYGYTF. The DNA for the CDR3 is TGTGCCAGCTCACCAGAAACCGGGAACTATGGCTACACCTTC.

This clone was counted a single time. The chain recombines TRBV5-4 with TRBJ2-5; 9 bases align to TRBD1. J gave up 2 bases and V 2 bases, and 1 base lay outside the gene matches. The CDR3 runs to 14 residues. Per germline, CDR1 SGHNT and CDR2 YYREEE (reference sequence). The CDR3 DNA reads TGTGCCAGCAGCTTCGGACAGGGGCAAGAGACCCAGTACTTC. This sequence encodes CASSFGQGQETQYF.

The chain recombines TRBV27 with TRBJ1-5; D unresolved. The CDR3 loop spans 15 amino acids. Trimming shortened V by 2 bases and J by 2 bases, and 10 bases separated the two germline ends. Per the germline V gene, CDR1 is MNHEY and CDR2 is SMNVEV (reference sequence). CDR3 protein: CASSLDSHGNQPQHF. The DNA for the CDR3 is TGTGCCAGCAGTTTAGACTCTCATGGCAATCAGCCCCAGCATTTT.

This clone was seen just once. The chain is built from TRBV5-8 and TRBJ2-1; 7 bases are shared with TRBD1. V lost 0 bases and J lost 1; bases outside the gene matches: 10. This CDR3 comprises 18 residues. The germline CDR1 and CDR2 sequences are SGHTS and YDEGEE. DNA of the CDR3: TGTGCCAGCAGCTTGGGGTCCGGATCCAGGGGGTCCTACAATGAGCAGTTCTTC. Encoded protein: CASSLGSGSRGSYNEQFF.

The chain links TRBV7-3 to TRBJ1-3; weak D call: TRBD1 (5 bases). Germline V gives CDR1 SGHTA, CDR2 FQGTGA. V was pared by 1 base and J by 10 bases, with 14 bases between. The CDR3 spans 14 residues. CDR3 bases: TGTGCCAGCAGCTTAAGTCGGGCAGGGTCAACCATATATTTT. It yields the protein CASSLSRAGSTIYF. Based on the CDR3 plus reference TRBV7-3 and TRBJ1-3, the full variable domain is GAGVSQTPSNKVTEKGKYVELRCDPISGHTALYWYRQSLGQGPEFLIYFQGTGAADDSGLPNDRFFAVRPEGSVSTLKIQRTERGDSAVYLCASSLSRAGSTIYFGEGSWLTVV.

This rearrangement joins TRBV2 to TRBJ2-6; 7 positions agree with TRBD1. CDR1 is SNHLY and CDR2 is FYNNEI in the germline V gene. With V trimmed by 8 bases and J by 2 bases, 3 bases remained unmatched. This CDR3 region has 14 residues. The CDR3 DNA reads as TGTGCCAGCGACAGGGAAGCTGGGGCCAACGTCCTGACTTTC. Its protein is CASDREAGANVLTF.

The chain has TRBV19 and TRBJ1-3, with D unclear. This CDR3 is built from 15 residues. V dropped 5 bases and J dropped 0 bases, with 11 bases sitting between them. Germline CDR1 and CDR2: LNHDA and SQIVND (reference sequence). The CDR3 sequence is CASSSQQFSGNTIYF. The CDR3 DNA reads TGTGCCAGTAGTTCCCAACAGTTCTCTGGAAACACCATATATTTT.

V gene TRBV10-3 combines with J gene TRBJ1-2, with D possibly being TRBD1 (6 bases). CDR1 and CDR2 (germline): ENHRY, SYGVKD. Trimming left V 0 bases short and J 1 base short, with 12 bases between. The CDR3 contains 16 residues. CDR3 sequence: CAISESRGGVNYGYTF. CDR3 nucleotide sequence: TGTGCCATCAGTGAGTCTCGAGGGGGGGTTAACTATGGCTACACCTTC.

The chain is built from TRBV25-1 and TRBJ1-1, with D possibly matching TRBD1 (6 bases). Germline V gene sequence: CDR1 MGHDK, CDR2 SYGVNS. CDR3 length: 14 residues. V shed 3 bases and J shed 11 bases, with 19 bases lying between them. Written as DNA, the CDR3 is TGTGCCAGCAGTGACGTGGGGGCGAGGCTTGCGGCTTTCTTT. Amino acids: CASSDVGARLAAFF. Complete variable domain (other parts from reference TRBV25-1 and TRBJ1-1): EADIYQTPRYLVIGTGKKITLECSQTMGHDKMYWYQQDPGMELHLIHYSYGVNSTEKGDLSSESTVSRIRTEHFPLTLESARPSHTSQYLCASSDVGARLAAFFGQGTRLTVV.

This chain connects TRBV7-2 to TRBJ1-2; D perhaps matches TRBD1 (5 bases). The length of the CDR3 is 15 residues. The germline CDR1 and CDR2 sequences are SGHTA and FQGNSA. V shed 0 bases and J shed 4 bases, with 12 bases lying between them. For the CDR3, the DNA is TGTGCCAGCAGCTTAGCGGTGGGGCGCGGCTATGGCTACACCTTC. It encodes CASSLAVGRGYGYTF.

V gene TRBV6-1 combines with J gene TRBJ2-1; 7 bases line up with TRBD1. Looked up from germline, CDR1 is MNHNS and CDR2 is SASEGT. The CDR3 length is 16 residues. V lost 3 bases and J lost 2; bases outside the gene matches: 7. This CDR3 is CASSERGTETYNEQFF. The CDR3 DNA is TGTGCCAGCAGTGAGAGGGGGACAGAGACCTACAATGAGCAGTTCTTC.

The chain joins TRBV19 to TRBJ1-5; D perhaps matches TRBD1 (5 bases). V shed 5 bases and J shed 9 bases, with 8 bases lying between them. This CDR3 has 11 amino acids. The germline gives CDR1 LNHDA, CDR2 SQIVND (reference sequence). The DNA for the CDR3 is TGTGCCAGTAGTGGGGGGGGGCCCCAGCATTTT. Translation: CASSGGGPQHF.

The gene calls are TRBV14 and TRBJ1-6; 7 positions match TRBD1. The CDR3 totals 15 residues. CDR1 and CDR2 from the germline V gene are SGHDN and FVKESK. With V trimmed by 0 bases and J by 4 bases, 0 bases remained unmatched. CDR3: CASSQEGQYNSPLHF. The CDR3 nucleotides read TGTGCCAGCAGCCAAGAGGGACAGTATAATTCACCCCTCCACTTT.

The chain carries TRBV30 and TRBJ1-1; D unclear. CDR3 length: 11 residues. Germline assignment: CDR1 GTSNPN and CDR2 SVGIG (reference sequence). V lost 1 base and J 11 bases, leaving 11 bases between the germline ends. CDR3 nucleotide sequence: TGTGCCTGGAGTGATCGAATGAGTGCTTTCTTT. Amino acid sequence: CAWSDRMSAFF.

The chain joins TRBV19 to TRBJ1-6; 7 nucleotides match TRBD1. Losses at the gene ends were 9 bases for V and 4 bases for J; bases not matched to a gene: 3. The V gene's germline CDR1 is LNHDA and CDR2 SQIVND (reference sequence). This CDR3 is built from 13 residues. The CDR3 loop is CASSTGYNSPLHF. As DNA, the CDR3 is TGTGCCAGCTCGACAGGGTATAATTCACCCCTCCACTTT.